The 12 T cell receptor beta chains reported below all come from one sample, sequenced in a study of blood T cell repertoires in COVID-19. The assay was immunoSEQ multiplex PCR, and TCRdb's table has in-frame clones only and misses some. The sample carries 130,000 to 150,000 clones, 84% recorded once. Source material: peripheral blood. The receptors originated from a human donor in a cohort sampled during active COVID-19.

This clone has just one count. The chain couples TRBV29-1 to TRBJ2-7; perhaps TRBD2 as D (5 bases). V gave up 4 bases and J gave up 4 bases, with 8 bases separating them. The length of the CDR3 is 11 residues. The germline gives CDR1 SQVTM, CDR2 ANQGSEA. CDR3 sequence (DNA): TGCAGCGTTGTGCGAGGGTACGAGCAGTACTTC. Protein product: CSVVRGYEQYF.

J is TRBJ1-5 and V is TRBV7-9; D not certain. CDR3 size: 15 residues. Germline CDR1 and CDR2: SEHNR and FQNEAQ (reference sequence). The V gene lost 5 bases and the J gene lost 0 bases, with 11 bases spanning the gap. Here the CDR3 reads CASSPGLSSNQPQHF. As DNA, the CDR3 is TGTGCCAGCAGCCCCGGACTCAGTAGCAATCAGCCCCAGCATTTT.

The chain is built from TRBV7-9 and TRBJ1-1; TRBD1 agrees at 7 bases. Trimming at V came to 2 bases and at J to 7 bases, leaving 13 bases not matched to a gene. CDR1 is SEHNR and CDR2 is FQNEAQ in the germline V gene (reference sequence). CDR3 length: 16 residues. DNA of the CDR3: TGTGCCAGCAGCTTACCCCAGACAGGGTTCGTCAATGAAGCTTTCTTT. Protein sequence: CASSLPQTGFVNEAFF.

CDR3 bases: TGTGCCAGCAGCCTTCTTGGGGGCGCCGAGACCCAGTACTTC. Translation: CASSLLGGAETQYF. The chain recombines TRBV3-1 (or the pseudogene TRBV3-2) with TRBJ2-5, with D perhaps matching TRBD1 (6 bases). The length of the CDR3 is 14 residues. V was cut by 4 bases and J by 5 bases, with 14 bases left in between. Germline V gives CDR1 LGHDT, CDR2 YNNKEL (reference sequence).

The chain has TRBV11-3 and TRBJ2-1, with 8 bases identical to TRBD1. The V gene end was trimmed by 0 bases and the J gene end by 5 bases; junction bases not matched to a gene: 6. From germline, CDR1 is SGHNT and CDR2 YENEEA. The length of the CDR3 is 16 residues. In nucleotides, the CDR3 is TGTGCCAGCAGCTTAGACGACAGGGGCCCCCACAATGAGCAGTTCTTC. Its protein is CASSLDDRGPHNEQFF.

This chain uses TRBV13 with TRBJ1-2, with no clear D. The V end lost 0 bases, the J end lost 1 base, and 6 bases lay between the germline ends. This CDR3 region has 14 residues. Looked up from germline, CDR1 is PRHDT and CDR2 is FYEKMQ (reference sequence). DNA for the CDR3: TGTGCCAGCAGCTTAGGGACTGATAACTATGGCTACACCTTC. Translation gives CASSLGTDNYGYTF.

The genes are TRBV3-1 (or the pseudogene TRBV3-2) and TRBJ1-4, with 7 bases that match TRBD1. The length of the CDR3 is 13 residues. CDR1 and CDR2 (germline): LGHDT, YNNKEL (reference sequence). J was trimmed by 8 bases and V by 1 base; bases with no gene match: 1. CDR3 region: CASSQVRGEKLFF. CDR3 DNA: TGTGCCAGCAGCCAAGTCAGGGGGGAAAAACTGTTTTTT.

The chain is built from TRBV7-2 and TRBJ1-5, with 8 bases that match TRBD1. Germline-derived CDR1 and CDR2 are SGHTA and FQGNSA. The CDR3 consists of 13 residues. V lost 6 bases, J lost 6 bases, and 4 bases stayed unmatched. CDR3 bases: TGTGCCAGCAGGGATGACAGGGGTCAGCCCCAGCATTTT. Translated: CASRDDRGQPQHF.

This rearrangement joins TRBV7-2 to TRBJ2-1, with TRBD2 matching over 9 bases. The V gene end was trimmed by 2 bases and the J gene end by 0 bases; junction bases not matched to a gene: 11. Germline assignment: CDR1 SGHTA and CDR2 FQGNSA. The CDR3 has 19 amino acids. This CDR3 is CASSLISGGPKSSYNEQFF. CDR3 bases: TGTGCCAGCAGCTTAATAAGCGGGGGGCCTAAAAGCTCCTACAATGAGCAGTTCTTC.

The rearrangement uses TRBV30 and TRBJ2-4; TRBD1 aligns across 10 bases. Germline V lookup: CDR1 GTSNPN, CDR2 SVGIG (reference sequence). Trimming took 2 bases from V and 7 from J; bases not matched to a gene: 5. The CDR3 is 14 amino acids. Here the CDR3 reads CAWSQGTGVNIQYF. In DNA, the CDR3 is TGTGCCTGGAGTCAGGGGACAGGGGTGAACATTCAGTACTTC.

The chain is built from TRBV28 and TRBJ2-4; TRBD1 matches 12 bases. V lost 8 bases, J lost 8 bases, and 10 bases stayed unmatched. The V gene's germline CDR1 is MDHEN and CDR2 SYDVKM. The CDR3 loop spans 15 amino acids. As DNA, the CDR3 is TGTGCCAGCGGCCCGCCGGGACAGGGGGCGGACATTCAGTACTTC. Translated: CASGPPGQGADIQYF.

The CDR3 loop is CASSGYRGIGTEAFF. The CDR3 bases are TGTGCCAGCAGCGGATACAGGGGGATCGGCACTGAAGCTTTCTTT. The J gene is TRBJ1-1, the V gene TRBV5-6, with 8 bases aligning to TRBD1. From germline, CDR1 is SGHDT and CDR2 YYEEEE. With 4 bases clipped from V and 4 bases from J, the junction kept 9 bases outside the gene matches. CDR3 size: 15 residues.